The clone carrying this T cell receptor (beta chain) was counted a few times. Since a much larger clone is just one base distant, this may be a read error. In TCRdb, the reads were re-called with MiXCR into one record per CDR3 protein. The table has more than 350,000 distinct CDR3 sequences, approximately 31% seen once; the top ten hold approximately 14%. This CDR3 is built from 15 residues. CDR1 and CDR2 (germline): MNHEY, SMNVEV (reference sequence). Trimming removed 7 bases at V and 2 bases at J, with 18 bases between. This sample is part of a study of T cell repertoires in cytomegalovirus infection.

The clonotype was recovered from a human donor in good health (CMV status not recorded). Some clones in this sample may be carry-over from other donors' samples. The chain combines TRBV27 with TRBJ2-7; D ambiguous. Specimen: PBMCs. The CDR3 DNA reads as TGTGCCAGCATTTACATTGTCAGGCCCCCCTACGAGCAGTACTTC. This encodes CASIYIVRPPYEQYF.